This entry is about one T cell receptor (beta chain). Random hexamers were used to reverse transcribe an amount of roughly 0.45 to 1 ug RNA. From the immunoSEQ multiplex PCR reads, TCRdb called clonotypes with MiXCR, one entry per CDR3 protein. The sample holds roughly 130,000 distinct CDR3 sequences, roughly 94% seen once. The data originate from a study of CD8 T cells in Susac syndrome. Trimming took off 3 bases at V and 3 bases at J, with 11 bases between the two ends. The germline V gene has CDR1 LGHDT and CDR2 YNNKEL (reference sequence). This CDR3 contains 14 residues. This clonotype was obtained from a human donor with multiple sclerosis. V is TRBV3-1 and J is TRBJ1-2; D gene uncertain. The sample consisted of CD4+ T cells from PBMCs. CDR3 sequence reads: CASSHLDKDYGYTF. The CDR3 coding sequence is TGTGCCAGCAGCCATCTCGACAAAGACTATGGCTACACCTTC.